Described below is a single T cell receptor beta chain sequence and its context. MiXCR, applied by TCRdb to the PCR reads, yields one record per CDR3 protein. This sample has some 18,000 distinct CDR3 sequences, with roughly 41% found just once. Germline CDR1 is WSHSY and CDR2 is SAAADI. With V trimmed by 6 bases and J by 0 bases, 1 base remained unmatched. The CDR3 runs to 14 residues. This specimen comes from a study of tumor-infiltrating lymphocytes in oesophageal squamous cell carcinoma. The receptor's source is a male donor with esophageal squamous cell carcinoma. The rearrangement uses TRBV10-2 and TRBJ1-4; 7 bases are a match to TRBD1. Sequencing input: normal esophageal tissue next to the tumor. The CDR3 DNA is TGCGCCAGCAGCGGACAGGCAACTAATGAAAAACTGTTTTTT. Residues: CASSGQATNEKLFF.